This T cell receptor (beta chain) came from a study of blood T cell repertoires in COVID-19. Overall study: Both acute and convalescent COVID-19 samples were obtained from the United States, Italy and Spain. T cells, B-cell-depleted T cells, or PBMCs supplied cDNA or gDNA.

How the authors handled the data: The authors estimated nucleated cell counts from reference gene primer amplification. TCRdb's table, derived via immunoSEQ multiplex PCR, lists solely in-frame clones and lacks some. V and J calls and clone size are copied from that table; D and trimming were computed from the DNA. The table records about 200,000 clones, roughly 86% of them present only once. Those enrolled in Seattle joined during active infection and were followed longitudinally afterward. CDR1 is SGDLS, CDR2 YYNGEE, per germline. V shed 4 bases, J shed 5 bases, and the junction held 13 bases outside the gene matches. The CDR3 covers 16 residues.

The material sequenced was peripheral blood. The receptor's source is a woman aged 45-65 years with COVID-19, enrolled during active disease. This chain connects TRBV9 to TRBJ2-5; 8 nucleotides align to TRBD1. The CDR3 DNA sequence: TGTGCCAGCAGCCCCTTTGATGGACAGGGACCCGAGACCCAGTACTTC. Its translation is CASSPFDGQGPETQYF.